This TCR beta chain was profiled in a study of cytomegalovirus exposure and HLA in healthy donors. Regarding the study as a whole: V segments that were indistinguishable, TRBV6-2 and TRBV6-3 among them, were omitted from analysis.

V trimming: 4 bases; J trimming: 5 bases; junction bases outside the gene matches: 9. Per the germline V gene, CDR1 is SGHRS and CDR2 is YFSETQ. This CDR3 is built from 14 residues. The PCR employed 60 Vbeta primers together with 13 Jbeta primers. The table came from immunoSEQ multiplex PCR; TCRdb's copy has only in-frame clones and leaves some out. The sample records about 150,000 clones, roughly 78% being singletons. A note on this clone: Its antigen is not identified.

This clonotype was sampled from a woman aged 45-60 years in good health and CMV-seropositive. The genes are TRBV5-1 and TRBJ2-7, with 7 bases fitting TRBD1. Sequencing was carried out using PBMCs. The CDR3 coding sequence is TGCGCCAGCAGCCCCGGGACAGTTTGGGACGAGCAGTACTTC. Translation: CASSPGTVWDEQYF. Complete variable domain (other parts from reference TRBV5-1 and TRBJ2-7): KAGVTQTPRYLIKTRGQQVTLSCSPISGHRSVSWYQQTPGQGLQFLFEYFSETQRNKGNFPGRFSGRQFSNSRSEMNVSTLELGDSALYLCASSPGTVWDEQYFGPGTRLTVT.